This passage covers 21 T cell receptor beta chains from one sample sequenced in a study of T cell changes during pregnancy in multiple sclerosis. The assay was immunoSEQ multiplex PCR, and TCRdb's table has in-frame clones only and misses some. The table records about 98,000 clones, 92% of them present only once. The input for sequencing was peripheral blood, taken after pregnancy. These receptors came from a female donor in good health, enrolled as a control in a pregnancy study.

The chain is built from TRBV13 and TRBJ1-2; D not certain. Trimming removed 2 bases at V and 4 bases at J, with 5 bases between. CDR1 is PRHDT, CDR2 FYEKMQ, per germline (reference sequence). The CDR3 totals 12 residues. CDR3 coding DNA: TGTGCCAGCAGCTTACGGGGCTATGGCTACACCTTC. It yields the protein CASSLRGYGYTF.

The rearrangement links TRBV7-9 to TRBJ2-5; 7 positions agree with TRBD2. The CDR3 is 13 amino acids. The V and J ends lost 6 bases and 2 bases, in that order; junction bases with no gene match: 3. Germline CDR1 is SEHNR and CDR2 is FQNEAQ (reference sequence). The CDR3: CASRTGGQETQYF. Written as DNA, the CDR3 is TGTGCCAGCAGGACGGGGGGTCAAGAGACCCAGTACTTC.

The rearrangement joins TRBV11-2 to TRBJ2-7, with 7 bases identical to TRBD2. This CDR3 is built from 14 residues. Unmatched junction bases numbered 8, after V lost 5 bases and J lost 4 bases. CDR1 and CDR2 (germline): SGHAT, FQNNGV. The CDR3 reads CASSRTSHNYEQYF. CDR3 coding DNA: TGTGCCAGCAGCCGGACTAGTCACAATTACGAGCAGTACTTC.

The J gene is TRBJ1-2, the V gene TRBV6-1; 10 bases are a match to TRBD1. In germline, CDR1 is MNHNS, CDR2 SASEGT. J gave up 8 bases and V 1 base, and 4 bases lay outside the gene matches. The CDR3 has 14 residues. Written as DNA, the CDR3 is TGTGCCAGCAGTGAAGGACAGGGGGCGTGGGGCTACACCTTC. It codes for CASSEGQGAWGYTF.

The V gene is TRBV27, the J gene TRBJ2-1; D not resolved. Germline CDR1 reads MNHEY; CDR2 reads SMNVEV (reference sequence). V gave up 3 bases and J gave up 9 bases, with 6 bases separating them. This CDR3 is built from 11 residues. CDR3 residues: CASSFLAEQFF. As DNA, the CDR3 is TGTGCCAGCAGTTTTTTGGCTGAGCAGTTCTTC.

On this clone: The junction does not match germline at one end; this may be a read error. CDR3: CASSLEANTDTQYF. CDR3 nucleotides: TGTGCTAGCAGCTTAGAAGCTAACACAGATACGCAGTATTTT. V usage is TRBV7-7 and J usage is TRBJ2-3, with D hard to call. This CDR3 region has 14 residues. Germline-derived CDR1 and CDR2 are SSHAT and FNYEAQ (reference sequence). The complete variable domain, with remaining parts taken from reference TRBV7-7 and TRBJ2-3, reads GAGVSQSPRYKVTKRGQDVTLRCDPISSHATLYWYQQALGQGPEFLTYFNYEAQPDKSGLPSDRFSAERPEGSISTLTIQRTEQRDSAMYRCASSLEANTDTQYFGPGTRLTVL.

The gene calls are TRBV5-6 and TRBJ1-2; D not resolved. This CDR3 comprises 13 residues. Trimming left V 2 bases short and J 5 bases short, with 10 bases between. The germline gives CDR1 SGHDT, CDR2 YYEEEE. CDR3 DNA sequence: TGTGCCAGCAGCTTACCTATCCTATATGGCTACACCTTC. As protein: CASSLPILYGYTF.

CDR3 sequence reads: CASTEQFHGELFF. The CDR3, as DNA: TGTGCCAGTACCGAACAGTTTCACGGGGAGCTGTTTTTT. The chain links TRBV19 to TRBJ2-2; D unresolved. Germline values: CDR1 LNHDA, CDR2 SQIVND (reference sequence). This CDR3 is 13 amino acids long. V lost 7 bases to trimming and J lost 7 bases, with 13 bases between them.

The V gene is TRBV27, the J gene TRBJ2-2; 8 positions agree with TRBD2. The germline V gene encodes CDR1 MNHEY and CDR2 SMNVEV (reference sequence). Trimming removed 3 bases from V and 3 bases from J; junction bases left unmatched: 9. CDR3 length equals 17 residues. CDR3 residues: CASSFSGGLADTGELFF. DNA for the CDR3: TGTGCCAGCAGTTTTTCGGGGGGGCTAGCGGACACCGGGGAGCTGTTTTTT.

V and J are TRBV28 and TRBJ2-7; TRBD1 matches 7 bases. CDR1 is MDHEN, CDR2 SYDVKM, per germline. There are 14 residues in the CDR3. With V trimmed by 7 bases and J by 4 bases, 10 bases remained unmatched. The CDR3 sequence is CASIRSGQYYEQYF. In nucleotides, the CDR3 is TGTGCCAGCATCAGGTCGGGACAGTATTACGAGCAGTACTTC.

The chain links TRBV18 to TRBJ1-1, with D maybe TRBD1 (5 bases). The germline V gene has CDR1 KGHSH and CDR2 LQKENI. This CDR3 has 13 amino acids. With 3 bases removed from V and 4 bases from J, the gap between germline ends came to 9 bases. CDR3 DNA: TGTGCCAGCTCACCTGACAGTGGCACTGAAGCTTTCTTT. This gives the protein CASSPDSGTEAFF.

V is TRBV10-3 and J is TRBJ2-2; TRBD1 is a possible D gene (6 bases). This CDR3 comprises 14 residues. V was shortened by 6 bases and J by 6 bases, with 14 bases between the two germline ends. CDR1 and CDR2 (germline): ENHRY, SYGVKD. CDR3 DNA sequence: TGTGCCATCAGCAACCCACAGGGAGCCGGGGAGCTGTTTTTT. Translating gives CAISNPQGAGELFF.

Comments on this clone: One junction end disagrees with the germline gene, perhaps due to a read error. V gene TRBV7-7 combines with J gene TRBJ2-5; D is undetermined. The CDR3 has 13 residues. Germline values: CDR1 SSHAT, CDR2 FNYEAQ (reference sequence). The CDR3 loop is CASSSTRQETQYF. The DNA of the CDR3 is TGTGCTAGCAGCTCCACTCGCCAAGAGACCCAGTACTTC.

The CDR3 reads CAWALQETQYF. The DNA for the CDR3 is TGTGCCTGGGCCCTCCAGGAGACCCAGTACTTC. The rearrangement uses TRBV30 and TRBJ2-5, with D unresolved. The CDR3 sequence is 11 residues long. V gave up 5 bases and J gave up 5 bases, with 9 bases separating them. CDR1 GTSNPN and CDR2 SVGIG come from the germline V gene (reference sequence).

The chain employs TRBV29-1 and TRBJ1-2; D is ambiguous. CDR1 is SQVTM, CDR2 ANQGSEA, per germline. V lost 3 bases and J 4 bases, leaving 9 bases between the germline ends. The CDR3 is 12 residues long. CDR3 residues: CSVERGLYGYTF. CDR3 nucleotides: TGCAGCGTTGAGAGAGGACTCTATGGCTACACCTTC.

The chain uses TRBV19 and TRBJ2-5; D might be TRBD2 (5 bases). The CDR3 covers 13 residues. The germline gives CDR1 LNHDA, CDR2 SQIVND (reference sequence). The V gene lost 9 bases and the J gene lost 4 bases, with 15 bases spanning the gap. The CDR3 DNA sequence: TGTGCCAGCCTTCGCGGGCCCGGAGAGACCCAGTACTTC. It is translated as CASLRGPGETQYF. Supplemented by reference TRBV19 and TRBJ2-5, the full variable domain reads DGGITQSPKYLFRKEGQNVTLSCEQNLNHDAMYWYRQDPGQGLRLIYYSQIVNDFQKGDIAEGYSVSREKKESFPLTVTSAQKNPTAFYLCASLRGPGETQYFGPGTRLLVL.

CDR3 residues: CSADRATEQFF. Here the CDR3 DNA reads TGCAGTGCTGATAGAGCGACTGAGCAGTTCTTC. V gene TRBV20-1 combines with J gene TRBJ2-1; D not certain. Trimming shortened V by 5 bases and J by 9 bases, and 11 bases separated the two germline ends. The CDR3 is made up of 11 amino acids. Germline-derived CDR1 and CDR2 are DFQATT and SNEGSKA (reference sequence).

The genes are TRBV6-5 and TRBJ2-7; 7 bases agree with TRBD2. The germline CDR1 and CDR2 sequences are MNHEY and SVGAGI. The CDR3 contains 12 residues. The CDR3 loop reads CAWGGFSYEQYF. CDR3 nucleotide sequence: TGTGCGTGGGGGGGTTTCTCCTACGAGCAGTACTTC.

In nucleotides, the CDR3 is TGCGCCAGCGGACCCCGGGACAGGGCTTACGAGCAGTACTTC. It is translated as CASGPRDRAYEQYF. This rearrangement joins TRBV5-1 to TRBJ2-7, with 9 bases lining up with TRBD1. The J segment lost 4 bases and the V segment lost 7 bases, leaving 9 bases of the junction unmatched. Germline CDR1 and CDR2: SGHRS and YFSETQ. CDR3 length equals 14 residues.

The V call is TRBV4-2, the J call TRBJ2-7; the D is unclear. Germline CDR1 LGHNA, CDR2 YNFKEQ. The length of the CDR3 is 13 residues. V was shortened by 8 bases and J by 1 base, with 12 bases between the two germline ends. In DNA, the CDR3 is TGTGCCAGCCGCTACTGGTCTTCCTACGAGCAGTACTTC. This sequence encodes CASRYWSSYEQYF.

The chain couples TRBV5-4 to TRBJ2-3, with 7 nucleotides matching TRBD2. V gave up 5 bases and J gave up 4 bases; unmatched junction bases: 7. The CDR3 is 14 residues long. CDR1 SGHNT and CDR2 YYREEE come from the germline V gene (reference sequence). DNA of the CDR3: TGTGCCAGCAGGACTAGCACTCAAGCAGATACGCAGTATTTT. Its protein is CASRTSTQADTQYF.